This T cell receptor (beta chain) was identified during a study of blood T cell repertoires in COVID-19. Study-level background: PBMCs, B-cell-depleted T cells, or T cells were the source of the cDNA or gDNA that made up the material.

Source study methods: Estimates of nucleated cell counts were drawn from the amplification of reference gene primers. The repertoire was sequenced with immunoSEQ multiplex PCR; TCRdb's copy has only in-frame clones and lacks some. The V and J calls and clone size were taken over from that table, and D and trimming were inferred from the DNA. This sample carries about 85,000 clones, 85% to 90% of them seen once, and the ten largest clones take about 4.3%. Sample: peripheral blood. The sequence was collected from an elderly woman with active or convalescent COVID-19.

CDR3 sequence (DNA): TGTGCCAGTAGCCTAGCGGGAGCGCCGAATGAGCAGTTCTTC. It yields the protein CASSLAGAPNEQFF. The chain uses TRBV7-9 and TRBJ2-1; 10 positions agree with TRBD2. V shed 9 bases and J 7 bases; nucleotides not matched to a gene: 9. From germline, CDR1 is SEHNR and CDR2 FQNEAQ (reference sequence). This CDR3 is built from 14 residues.